What follows describes a single TCR beta chain. These data originate in a study of T cells in women clearing cervical HPV infection. The table came from immunoSEQ multiplex PCR; TCRdb's copy has only in-frame clones and leaves some out. The sample table sets out roughly 20,000 clones. The specimen was blood buffy coat. The receptor was derived from a woman aged 18 to 75 with a cervical HPV16 infection that either progressed to CIN3+ or cleared (not recorded which).

CDR3 sequence reads: CASSPERGYNEQFF. The sequenced part of the CDR3 DNA is TGTGCCAGCAGCCCCGAGCGGGGATACAATGAG. The rearrangement uses TRBV7-2 and TRBJ2-1; 7 nucleotides align to TRBD2. Sequencing ends 3 residues short of the CDR3 end; the germline J gene provides the rest. Germline V CDR1 and CDR2: SGHTA, FQGNSA. The V gene end was trimmed by 5 bases and the J gene end by 4 bases; junction bases not matched to a gene: 5. The CDR3 is 14 residues long.